This T cell receptor (beta chain) is from a study of early T cells in non-severe SARS-CoV-2 infection. This clonotype has just a few counts. The CDR3 extends over 17 amino acids. V trimming: 4 bases; J trimming: 1 base; junction bases outside the gene matches: 4. CDR1 and CDR2 from the germline V gene are MDHEN and SYDVKM. Unique molecular identifiers were affixed to single, distinct cDNA molecules. TCRdb itself ran the 5' RACE reads through MiXCR, one entry per CDR3 protein. This sample has 85,000 to 100,000 distinct CDR3 sequences, with roughly 11% found just once. The V call is TRBV28, the J call TRBJ2-6; 10 bases are a match to TRBD1. Sequencing input: whole blood. The sequence was obtained from an adult who was a healthcare worker with PCR-confirmed SARS-CoV-2 infection or an uninfected control (not recorded which). CDR3 nucleotides: TGTGCCAGCAGTTCGGACAGGGGGATATCTGGGGCCAACGTCCTGACTTTC. The encoded protein is CASSSDRGISGANVLTF.